Listed below are T cell receptor beta chains from one sample, sequenced in a study of Graves' ophthalmopathy and Graves' hyperthyroidism. TCRdb passed the multiplex PCR reads through MiXCR, listing each CDR3 protein once. The data show roughly 410,000 distinct CDR3 sequences, 15% seen once. Sequencing used peripheral blood. The receptors shown here come from a woman between 18 and 30 years old with stable Graves' hyperthyroidism. CDR3s include the opening cysteine and the closing phenylalanine or tryptophan. The D gene is left open where the match is weak. The size entry is marked missing in some rows and otherwise reads once, few, many or a size class.

>few|TRBV10-1|NA|TRBJ1-1
CASSEHDSEAFF
TGCGCCAGCAGTGAGCACGACAGTGAAGCTTTCTTT
>NA|TRBV7-2|TRBD2|TRBJ2-7
CASSLEPSGGTEYF
TGTGCCAGCAGCTTAGAACCCAGCGGGGGGACGGAGTACTTC
>many|TRBV7-9|NA|TRBJ1-1
CASSLAGGRDTEAFF
TGTGCCAGCAGCTTAGCGGGGGGGAGAGACACTGAAGCTTTCTTT
>many|TRBV5-5|NA|TRBJ2-5
CASSLAWAGQETQYF
TGTGCCAGCAGCCTGGCCTGGGCGGGTCAAGAGACCCAGTACTTC
>many|TRBV4-1|NA|TRBJ1-6
CASSQGTGLNSPLHF
TGCGCCAGCAGCCAGGGAACAGGACTTAATTCACCCCTCCACTTT
>many|TRBV12-3/TRBV12-4|NA|TRBJ2-5
CASSLRIETQYF
TGTGCCAGCAGTTTAAGGATAGAGACCCAGTACTTC
>many|TRBV20-1|NA|TRBJ2-7
CSARAPPREDRQYF
TGCAGTGCTAGAGCCCCCCCCCGGGAAGATAGGCAGTACTTC
>NA|TRBV18|NA|TRBJ2-7
CTSSPIGGGDYEQYF
TGTACCAGCTCCCCAATAGGTGGGGGTGACTACGAGCAGTACTTC
>many|TRBV5-1|NA|TRBJ1-1
CASSLGGADTEAFF
TGTGCCAGCAGTTTAGGGGGGGCGGACACTGAAGCTTTCTTT
>many|TRBV6-2/TRBV6-3|TRBD1|TRBJ1-2
CASRTGAHYGYTF
TGTGCCAGCAGGACAGGGGCGCACTATGGCTACACCTTC
>many|TRBV12-3/TRBV12-4|TRBD2|TRBJ2-2
CASSPGLAVNTGELFF
TGTGCCAGCAGTCCGGGACTAGCGGTGAACACCGGGGAGCTGTTTTTT
>NA|TRBV28|NA|TRBJ1-1
CASSPPSRRREAFF
TGTGCCAGCAGTCCCCCAAGCCGACGCAGAGAAGCTTTCTTT
>many|TRBV2|NA|TRBJ2-5
CASSRTRRETQYF
TGTGCCAGCAGTAGGACCCGTCGGGAGACCCAGTACTTC
>many|TRBV28|NA|TRBJ1-5
CASSDRKNSNQPQHF
TGTGCCAGCAGTGACAGGAAAAATAGCAATCAGCCCCAGCATTTT